A selection of T cell receptor beta chains follows, all from one sample in a study of T-cell memory formation after mild COVID-19. TCRdb itself ran the 5' RACE reads through MiXCR, one entry per CDR3 protein. The data contain under 550,000 distinct CDR3 sequences, under 20% of them singletons. Material for sequencing was PBMCs or a T cell subset sorted from them (not recorded which). Receptors were obtained from a man between 18 and 35 years old who had mild COVID-19 (a few samples of this study predate the infection). Cell type and time point are not known. The CDR3 runs from the conserved cysteine through the conserved F or W. The order of the fields is clone size, V gene, J gene, D gene, CDR3 protein, CDR3 DNA. The D gene is left open where the match is weak. Rows may omit the clone size; those that give it use once, few, many or a size class.

>once|TRBV29-1|TRBJ2-7|-
CSVAVVSYEQYF
TGCAGCGTTGCTGTGGTCTCCTACGAGCAGTACTTC
>-|TRBV7-3|TRBJ2-6|-
CASSLGKGSGANVLTF
TGTGCCAGCAGCTTAGGAAAGGGTTCCGGGGCCAACGTCCTGACTTTC
>few|TRBV24-1|TRBJ2-2|-
CATSDPQNTGELFF
TGTGCCACCAGTGATCCCCAGAACACCGGGGAGCTGTTTTTT
>-|TRBV9|TRBJ2-3|TRBD2
CASSGTSGGRLDTQYF
TGTGCCAGCAGCGGCACTAGCGGGGGGAGGTTGGATACGCAGTATTTT
>few|TRBV27|TRBJ2-1|-
CASSVSRPNEQFF
TGTGCCAGCAGTGTCTCTAGGCCCAATGAGCAGTTCTTC
>-|TRBV5-1|TRBJ2-6|TRBD1
CASSLAGTGHSGANVLTF
TGCGCCAGCAGCTTGGCCGGGACAGGGCACTCTGGGGCCAACGTCCTGACTTTC
>few|TRBV5-1|TRBJ1-2|-
CASKAGGKPSNYGYTF
TGCGCCAGCAAGGCGGGGGGGAAACCCTCTAACTATGGCTACACCTTC
>-|TRBV5-1|TRBJ1-4|-
CASSLAAPNEKLFF
TGCGCCAGCAGCTTGGCAGCCCCTAATGAAAAACTGTTTTTT
>-|TRBV7-6|TRBJ1-6|-
CASSLDRVYNSPLHF
TGTGCCAGCAGCTTAGACAGGGTGTATAATTCACCCCTCCACTTT
>few|TRBV5-4|TRBJ2-1|TRBD1
CASSPTVGQGADEQFF
TGTGCCAGCAGCCCGACGGTGGGACAGGGGGCCGATGAGCAGTTCTTC
>-|TRBV18|TRBJ1-1|-
CASSPQGKGTEAFF
TGTGCCAGCTCACCACAGGGGAAGGGGACTGAAGCTTTCTTT
>-|TRBV6-1|TRBJ2-3|TRBD1
CASSEDRGEDTQYF
TGTGCCAGCAGTGAGGACAGGGGTGAGGATACGCAGTATTTT
>few|TRBV20-1|TRBJ2-3|-
CSAPKSRLGVDTQYF
TGCAGTGCACCCAAGTCTCGTCTGGGCGTCGATACGCAGTATTTT
>-|TRBV14|TRBJ1-3|-
CASSRGVTSGNTIYF
TGTGCCAGCAGCAGGGGGGTTACCTCTGGAAACACCATATATTTT
>-|TRBV7-7|TRBJ2-5|-
CASSLGPGQSSETQYF
TGTGCTAGCAGCTTAGGGCCGGGGCAGTCCTCCGAGACCCAGTACTTC
>-|TRBV6-5|TRBJ1-5|-
CASSYYKSQPQHF
TGTGCCAGCAGTTACTATAAAAGTCAGCCCCAGCATTTT
>many|TRBV7-8|TRBJ2-1|TRBD1
CASSSDRGDNEQFF
TGTGCCAGCAGCTCGGACAGGGGGGACAATGAGCAGTTCTTC
>-|TRBV18|TRBJ1-5|TRBD1
CASSPTGGRHQPQHF
TGTGCCAGCTCACCCACAGGGGGCAGGCATCAGCCCCAGCATTTT
>-|TRBV7-6|TRBJ2-3|TRBD2
CASSLEAGSTDTQYF
TGTGCCAGCAGCCTCGAAGCGGGGTCCACAGATACGCAGTATTTT
>-|TRBV18|TRBJ1-1|-
CASSPPAYARGAFF
TGTGCCAGCTCACCACCGGCCTACGCTCGGGGAGCTTTCTTT
>-|TRBV6-5|TRBJ2-3|-
CASSTPGAYTQYF
TGTGCCAGCAGTACCCCAGGAGCCTATACGCAGTATTTT
>-|TRBV12-3/TRBV12-4|TRBJ2-1|-
CASSLGGREDEQFF
TGTGCCAGCAGTTTAGGGGGGCGCGAGGATGAGCAGTTCTTC
>many|TRBV20-1|TRBJ2-1|TRBD1
CSASPSRTGQFF
TGCAGTGCTTCCCCATCAAGGACAGGGCAGTTCTTC
>few|TRBV11-2|TRBJ2-7|-
CASSLDRGSEQYF
TGTGCCAGCAGCTTAGATAGAGGGTCCGAGCAGTACTTC
>many|TRBV3-1|TRBJ2-3|TRBD2
CASSQKGLAGGLRTDTQYF
TGTGCCAGCAGCCAAAAGGGACTAGCGGGGGGCCTTCGAACAGATACGCAGTATTTT
>-|TRBV20-1|TRBJ1-1|-
CSASSPSFF
TGCAGTGCTAGCTCACCTTCTTTCTTT
>-|TRBV6-2/TRBV6-3|TRBJ2-1|-
CASSYRDYNEQFF
TGTGCCAGCAGTTACAGGGATTACAATGAGCAGTTCTTC
>-|TRBV12-3/TRBV12-4|TRBJ2-5|TRBD2
CASRPLLAGDQETQYF
TGTGCCAGCAGACCTCTCTTAGCGGGGGACCAAGAGACCCAGTACTTC
>few|TRBV20-1|TRBJ2-3|-
CSARDGPETNFF
TGCAGTGCTAGAGATGGGCCAGAGACTAACTTTTTT
>-|TRBV4-1|TRBJ1-6|-
CASSQDRARVGSPLHF
TGCGCCAGCAGCCAAGATCGGGCCAGGGTCGGGTCACCCCTCCACTTT
>many|TRBV12-3/TRBV12-4|TRBJ1-6|-
CASTPGAGLGSPLHF
TGTGCCAGCACCCCAGGGGCAGGGTTAGGGTCACCCCTCCACTTT
>-|TRBV11-2|TRBJ2-3|-
CASSSAGLRSTQYF
TGTGCCAGCAGCTCCGCGGGCCTTCGATCTACGCAGTATTTT
>-|TRBV7-3|TRBJ2-1|TRBD2
CASSPSRTSGYNEQFF
TGTGCCAGCAGCCCATCACGGACTAGCGGTTACAATGAGCAGTTCTTC
>-|TRBV4-1|TRBJ2-2|-
CASSPTGTYANTGELFF
TGCGCCAGCAGCCCAACCGGGACATACGCGAACACCGGGGAGCTGTTTTTT
>-|TRBV4-3|TRBJ1-4|-
CASSHSGVSTNEKLFF
TGCGCCAGCAGTCATTCAGGGGTATCGACTAATGAAAAACTGTTTTTT
>-|TRBV6-2/TRBV6-3|TRBJ1-1|-
CASSYSEVNTEAFF
TGTGCCAGCAGTTACTCGGAAGTAAACACTGAAGCTTTCTTT
>few|TRBV20-1|TRBJ2-1|-
CSARGGGLNEQFF
TGCAGTGCTAGAGGCGGGGGCCTGAATGAGCAGTTCTTC
>few|TRBV9|TRBJ1-5|-
CASSHGWSNQPQHF
TGTGCCAGCAGCCACGGTTGGAGCAATCAGCCCCAGCATTTT
>-|TRBV6-1|TRBJ1-6|TRBD1
CASSEIRGRSPLHF
TGTGCCAGCAGTGAAATAAGGGGGCGTTCACCCCTCCACTTT
>-|TRBV9|TRBJ2-2|TRBD2
CASIPRLAETLNTGELFF
TGTGCCAGCATCCCTAGGCTAGCGGAGACACTAAACACCGGGGAGCTGTTTTTT
>-|TRBV5-1|TRBJ2-1|TRBD1
CASSFGTAGMDEQFF
TGCGCCAGCAGCTTTGGGACAGCAGGGATGGATGAGCAGTTCTTC
>-|TRBV5-1|TRBJ2-3|-
CASAGGADTQYF
TGCGCCAGCGCGGGCGGAGCCGATACGCAGTATTTT
>-|TRBV12-3/TRBV12-4|TRBJ2-1|TRBD1
CAIPSPDRGLNEQFF
TGTGCCATCCCCTCCCCGGACAGGGGGCTAAATGAGCAGTTCTTC
>-|TRBV10-3|TRBJ2-6|TRBD2
CAISESRGAGANVLTF
TGTGCCATCAGTGAGTCGCGGGGGGCTGGGGCCAACGTCCTGACTTTC
>many|TRBV5-1|TRBJ2-5|TRBD2
CASSLEGGGETQYF
TGCGCCAGCAGCTTGGAGGGCGGGGGAGAGACCCAGTACTTC
>-|TRBV3-1|TRBJ1-3|-
CASSQDPARSGNTIYF
TGTGCCAGCAGCCAAGATCCCGCTAGAAGTGGAAACACCATATATTTT
>few|TRBV7-8|TRBJ2-7|-
CASSLSGSSEQYF
TGTGCCAGCAGCTTGTCGGGGAGTAGCGAGCAGTACTTC
>few|TRBV10-1|TRBJ2-1|-
CASSESTGFNEQFF
TGCGCCAGCAGTGAGTCCACAGGCTTCAATGAGCAGTTCTTC
>-|TRBV11-2|TRBJ1-1|-
CASSFGVSTEAFF
TGTGCCAGCAGCTTCGGTGTGAGCACTGAAGCTTTCTTT
>many|TRBV19|TRBJ1-5|-
CASSMSRAQPQHF
TGTGCCAGTAGTATGAGCAGGGCTCAGCCCCAGCATTTT
>once|TRBV7-2|TRBJ2-3|TRBD2
CASSPRAGGRDTQYF
TGTGCCAGCAGCCCGAGGGCGGGGGGCCGAGATACGCAGTATTTT
>few|TRBV7-2|TRBJ1-2|-
CASSYGGFYGYTF
TGTGCCAGCAGCTACGGGGGATTCTATGGCTACACCTTC
>once|TRBV7-9|TRBJ2-5|-
CASSLYGDFQETQYF
TGTGCCAGCAGCTTATATGGGGACTTTCAAGAGACCCAGTACTTC
>-|TRBV4-2|TRBJ2-3|-
CASSREGVTSTDTQYF
TGTGCCAGCAGCCGAGAAGGTGTCACAAGCACAGATACGCAGTATTTT
>-|TRBV5-1|TRBJ2-5|-
CASSSRQIQETQYF
TGCGCCAGCAGCTCGCGACAGATTCAAGAGACCCAGTACTTC